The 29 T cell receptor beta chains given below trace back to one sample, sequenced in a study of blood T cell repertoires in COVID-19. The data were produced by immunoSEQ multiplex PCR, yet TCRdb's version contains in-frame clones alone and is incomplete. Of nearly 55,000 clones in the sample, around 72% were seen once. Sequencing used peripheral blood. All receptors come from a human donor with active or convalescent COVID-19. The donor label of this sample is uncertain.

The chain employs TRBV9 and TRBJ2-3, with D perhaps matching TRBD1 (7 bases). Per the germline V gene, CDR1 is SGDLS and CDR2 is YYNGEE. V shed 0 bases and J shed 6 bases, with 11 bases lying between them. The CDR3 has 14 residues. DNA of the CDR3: TGTGCCAGCAGCGTAGGGGCAGGGGGGGATACGCAGTATTTT. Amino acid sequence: CASSVGAGGDTQYF.

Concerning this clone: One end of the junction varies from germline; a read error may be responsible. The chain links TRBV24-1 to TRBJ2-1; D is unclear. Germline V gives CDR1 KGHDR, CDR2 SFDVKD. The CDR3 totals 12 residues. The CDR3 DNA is TGTGCCACCAGTGATTTGCACGGTCTCTCGGTCTTC. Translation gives CATSDLHGLSVF.

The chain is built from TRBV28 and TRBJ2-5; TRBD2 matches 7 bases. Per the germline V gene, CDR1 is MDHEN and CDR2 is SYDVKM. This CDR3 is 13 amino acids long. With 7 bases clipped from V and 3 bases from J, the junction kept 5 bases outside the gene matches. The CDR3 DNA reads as TGTGCCAGCACTCTGGGGGGGGAAGAGACCCAGTACTTC. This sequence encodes CASTLGGEETQYF. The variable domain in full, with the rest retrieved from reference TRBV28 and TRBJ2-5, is DVKVTQSSRYLVKRTGEKVFLECVQDMDHENMFWYRQDPGLGLRLIYFSYDVKMKEKGDIPEGYSVSREKKERFSLILESASTNQTSMYLCASTLGGEETQYFGPGTRLLVL.

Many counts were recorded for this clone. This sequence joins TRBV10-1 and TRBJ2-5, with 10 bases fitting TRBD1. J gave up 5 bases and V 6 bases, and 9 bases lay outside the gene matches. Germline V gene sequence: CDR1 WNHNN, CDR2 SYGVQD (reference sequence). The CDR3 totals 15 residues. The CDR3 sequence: CASSPGTGVSETQYF. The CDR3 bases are TGCGCCAGCAGCCCCGGGACAGGGGTATCGGAGACCCAGTACTTC.

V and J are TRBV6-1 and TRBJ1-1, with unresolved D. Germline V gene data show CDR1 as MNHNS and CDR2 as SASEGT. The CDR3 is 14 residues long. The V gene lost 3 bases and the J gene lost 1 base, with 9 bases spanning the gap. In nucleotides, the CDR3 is TGTGCCAGCAGTGAGAGTTTCCAGAACACTGAAGCTTTCTTT. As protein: CASSESFQNTEAFF.

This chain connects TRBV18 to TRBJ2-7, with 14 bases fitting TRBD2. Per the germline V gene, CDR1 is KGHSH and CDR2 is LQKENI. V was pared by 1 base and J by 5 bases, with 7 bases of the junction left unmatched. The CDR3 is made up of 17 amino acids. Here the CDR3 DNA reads TGTGCCAGCTCACCACAGGGGACTAGCGGGAGCCCCCACGAGCAGTACTTC. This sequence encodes CASSPQGTSGSPHEQYF.

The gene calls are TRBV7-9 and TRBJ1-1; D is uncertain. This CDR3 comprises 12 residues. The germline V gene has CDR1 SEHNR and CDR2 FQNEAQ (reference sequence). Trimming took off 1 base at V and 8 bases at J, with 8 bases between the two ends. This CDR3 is CASSLGGSEAFF. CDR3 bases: TGTGCCAGCAGCTTAGGCGGCAGCGAAGCTTTCTTT. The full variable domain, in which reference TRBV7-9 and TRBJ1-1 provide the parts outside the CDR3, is DTGVSQNPRHKITKRGQNVTFRCDPISEHNRLYWYRQTLGQGPEFLTYFQNEAQLEKSRLLSDRFSAERPKGSFSTLEIQRTEQGDSAMYLCASSLGGSEAFFGQGTRLTVV.

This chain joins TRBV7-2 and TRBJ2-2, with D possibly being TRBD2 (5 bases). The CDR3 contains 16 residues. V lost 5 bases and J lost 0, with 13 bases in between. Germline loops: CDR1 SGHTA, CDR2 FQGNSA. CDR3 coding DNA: TGTGCCAGCAGCCCCGGGATTTTAACGAACACCGGGGAGCTGTTTTTT. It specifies CASSPGILTNTGELFF. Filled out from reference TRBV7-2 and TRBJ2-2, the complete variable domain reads GAGVSQSPSNKVTEKGKDVELRCDPISGHTALYWYRQSLGQGLEFLIYFQGNSAPDKSGLPSDRFSAERTGGSVSTLTIQRTQQEDSAVYLCASSPGILTNTGELFFGEGSRLTVL.

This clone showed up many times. This CDR3 is CASSSLAGGYNEQFF. In nucleotides, the CDR3 is TGTGCCAGCAGTTCCCTAGCGGGAGGGTACAATGAGCAGTTCTTC. The genes are TRBV7-9 and TRBJ2-1, with 12 bases aligning to TRBD2. CDR3 size: 15 residues. Trimming removed 6 bases from V and 4 bases from J; junction bases left unmatched: 4. The germline gives CDR1 SEHNR, CDR2 FQNEAQ (reference sequence).

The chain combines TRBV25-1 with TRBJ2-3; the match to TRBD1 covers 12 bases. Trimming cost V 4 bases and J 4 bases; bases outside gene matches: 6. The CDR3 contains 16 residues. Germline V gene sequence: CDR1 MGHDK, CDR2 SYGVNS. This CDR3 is CASSGIGTGGADTQYF. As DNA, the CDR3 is TGTGCCAGCAGTGGCATCGGGACAGGGGGCGCAGATACGCAGTATTTT.

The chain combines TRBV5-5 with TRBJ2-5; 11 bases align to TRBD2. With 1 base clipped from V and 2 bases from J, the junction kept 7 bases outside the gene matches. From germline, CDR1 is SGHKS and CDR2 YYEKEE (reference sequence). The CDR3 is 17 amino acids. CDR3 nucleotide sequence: TGTGCCAGCAGCTTGCGGTCTAGCGGGGGGAGGCAAGAGACCCAGTACTTC. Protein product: CASSLRSSGGRQETQYF.

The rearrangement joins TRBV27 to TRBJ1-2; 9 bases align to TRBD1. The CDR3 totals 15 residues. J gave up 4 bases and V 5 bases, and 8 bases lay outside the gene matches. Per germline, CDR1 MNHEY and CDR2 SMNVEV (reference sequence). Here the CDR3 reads CASSRTGDIIYGYTF. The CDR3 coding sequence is TGTGCCAGCAGTAGGACAGGGGATATAATCTATGGCTACACCTTC.

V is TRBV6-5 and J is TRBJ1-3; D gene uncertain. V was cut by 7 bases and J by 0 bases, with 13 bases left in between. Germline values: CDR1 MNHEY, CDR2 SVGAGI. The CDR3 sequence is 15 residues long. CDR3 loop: CASIIGSSSGNTIYF. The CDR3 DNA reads TGTGCCAGCATCATCGGGTCAAGCTCTGGAAACACCATATATTTT.

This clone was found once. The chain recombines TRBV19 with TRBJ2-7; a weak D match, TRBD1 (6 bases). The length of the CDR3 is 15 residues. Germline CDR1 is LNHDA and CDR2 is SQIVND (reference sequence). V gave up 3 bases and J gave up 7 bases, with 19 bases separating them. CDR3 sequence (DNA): TGTGCCAGTAGTATCCGGGACACTCGTTTAGGGGAGCAGTACTTC. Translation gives CASSIRDTRLGEQYF.

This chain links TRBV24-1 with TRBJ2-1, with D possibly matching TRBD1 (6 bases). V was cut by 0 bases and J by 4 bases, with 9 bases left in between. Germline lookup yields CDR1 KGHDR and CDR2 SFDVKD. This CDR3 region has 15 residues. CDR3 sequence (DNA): TGTGCCACCAGTGATTTGGGGACAACTTACAATGAGCAGTTCTTC. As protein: CATSDLGTTYNEQFF.

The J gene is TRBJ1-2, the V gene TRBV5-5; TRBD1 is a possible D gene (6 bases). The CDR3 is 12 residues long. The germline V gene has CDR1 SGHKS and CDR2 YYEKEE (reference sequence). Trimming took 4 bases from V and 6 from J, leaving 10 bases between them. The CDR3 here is CASSPDSHGYTF. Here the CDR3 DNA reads TGTGCCAGCAGCCCGGACAGTCATGGCTACACCTTC.

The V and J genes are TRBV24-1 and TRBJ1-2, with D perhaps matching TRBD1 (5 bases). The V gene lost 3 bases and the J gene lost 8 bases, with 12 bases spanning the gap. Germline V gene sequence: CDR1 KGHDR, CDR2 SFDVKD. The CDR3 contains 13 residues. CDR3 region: CATSDGQGGGYTF. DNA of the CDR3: TGTGCCACCAGTGATGGGCAGGGAGGCGGCTACACCTTC.

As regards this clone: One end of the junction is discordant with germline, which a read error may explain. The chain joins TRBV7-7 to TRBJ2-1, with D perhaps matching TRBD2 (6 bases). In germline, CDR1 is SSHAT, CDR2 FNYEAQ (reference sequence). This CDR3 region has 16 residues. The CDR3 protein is CASSLYSGLSYNEQFF. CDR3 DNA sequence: TGTGCTAGCAGCTTATATAGCGGTCTCTCCTACAATGAGCAGTTCTTC.

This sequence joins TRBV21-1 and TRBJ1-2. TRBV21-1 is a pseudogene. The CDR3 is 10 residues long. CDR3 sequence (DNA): TGTGCCGGGGAGGAGAGGGGCTACACCTTC. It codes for CAGEERGYTF.

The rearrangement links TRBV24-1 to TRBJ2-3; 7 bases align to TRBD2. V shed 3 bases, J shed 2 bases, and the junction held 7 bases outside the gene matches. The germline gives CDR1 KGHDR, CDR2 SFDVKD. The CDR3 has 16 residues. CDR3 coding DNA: TGTGCCACCAGTGATCCTGGACTAGTCGTCACAGATACGCAGTATTTT. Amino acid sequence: CATSDPGLVVTDTQYF.

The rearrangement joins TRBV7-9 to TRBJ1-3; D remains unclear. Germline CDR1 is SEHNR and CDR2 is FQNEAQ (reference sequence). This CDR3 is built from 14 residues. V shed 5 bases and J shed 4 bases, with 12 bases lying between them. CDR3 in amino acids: CASSSYSDGNTIYF. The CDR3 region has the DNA TGTGCCAGCAGCAGCTACAGTGACGGAAACACCATATATTTT.

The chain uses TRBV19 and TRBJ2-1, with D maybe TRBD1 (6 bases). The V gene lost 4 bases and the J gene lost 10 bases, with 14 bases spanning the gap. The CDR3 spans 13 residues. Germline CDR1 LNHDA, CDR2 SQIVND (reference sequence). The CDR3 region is CASSTLTGNEQFF. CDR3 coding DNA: TGTGCCAGTAGTACGCTTACAGGGAACGAGCAGTTCTTC.

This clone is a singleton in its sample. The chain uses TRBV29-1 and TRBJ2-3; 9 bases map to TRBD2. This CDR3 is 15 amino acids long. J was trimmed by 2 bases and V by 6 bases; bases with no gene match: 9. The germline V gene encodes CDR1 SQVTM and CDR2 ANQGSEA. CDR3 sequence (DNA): TGCAGCGTCTGTTCCAGACTAGCGGCCACAGATACGCAGTATTTT. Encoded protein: CSVCSRLAATDTQYF.

CDR3 DNA sequence: TGTGCCAGCAGTTTACTCCAGGTCTATGGCTACACCTTC. Translating it yields CASSLLQVYGYTF. The chain combines TRBV28 with TRBJ1-2, with D uncertain. V lost 2 bases and J lost 4, with 8 bases in between. The CDR3 is 13 residues long. Germline CDR1 and CDR2: MDHEN and SYDVKM.

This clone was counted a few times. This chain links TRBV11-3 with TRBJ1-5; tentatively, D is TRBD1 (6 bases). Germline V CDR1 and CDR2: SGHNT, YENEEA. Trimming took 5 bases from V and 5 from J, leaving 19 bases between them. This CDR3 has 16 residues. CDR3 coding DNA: TGTGCCAGCAGCACGAAACTCGGACAGTTGTATCAGCCCCAGCATTTT. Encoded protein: CASSTKLGQLYQPQHF.

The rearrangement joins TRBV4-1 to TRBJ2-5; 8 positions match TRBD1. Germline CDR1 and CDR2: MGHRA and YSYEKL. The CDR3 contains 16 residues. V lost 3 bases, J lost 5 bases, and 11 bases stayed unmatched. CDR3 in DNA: TGCGCCAGCAGCCAGCCCGAGCAGGGGGCGCGGGAGACCCAGTACTTC. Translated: CASSQPEQGARETQYF.

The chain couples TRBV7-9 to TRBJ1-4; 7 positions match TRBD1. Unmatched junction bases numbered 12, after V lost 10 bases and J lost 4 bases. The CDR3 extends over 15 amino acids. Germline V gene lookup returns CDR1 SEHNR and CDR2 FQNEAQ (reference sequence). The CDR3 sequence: CATYRGKGLNEKLFF. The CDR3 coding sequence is TGTGCCACCTACAGGGGAAAGGGCCTTAATGAAAAACTGTTTTTT.

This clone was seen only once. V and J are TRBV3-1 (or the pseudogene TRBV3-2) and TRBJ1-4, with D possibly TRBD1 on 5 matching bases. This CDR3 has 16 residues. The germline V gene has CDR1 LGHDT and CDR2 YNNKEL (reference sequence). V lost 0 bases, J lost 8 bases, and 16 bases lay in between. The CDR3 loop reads CASSQDFRAGGEKLFF. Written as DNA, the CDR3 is TGTGCCAGCAGCCAAGATTTCAGGGCCGGTGGGGAAAAACTGTTTTTT.

The CDR3 DNA is TGTGCCAGCAGCCCCCAAGGAGGAGGTGGAAACACCATATATTTT. This codes for CASSPQGGGGNTIYF. The rearrangement links TRBV14 to TRBJ1-3; D is ambiguous. V gave up 4 bases and J gave up 3 bases, with 13 bases separating them. Looked up from germline, CDR1 is SGHDN and CDR2 is FVKESK. The CDR3 is made up of 15 amino acids.